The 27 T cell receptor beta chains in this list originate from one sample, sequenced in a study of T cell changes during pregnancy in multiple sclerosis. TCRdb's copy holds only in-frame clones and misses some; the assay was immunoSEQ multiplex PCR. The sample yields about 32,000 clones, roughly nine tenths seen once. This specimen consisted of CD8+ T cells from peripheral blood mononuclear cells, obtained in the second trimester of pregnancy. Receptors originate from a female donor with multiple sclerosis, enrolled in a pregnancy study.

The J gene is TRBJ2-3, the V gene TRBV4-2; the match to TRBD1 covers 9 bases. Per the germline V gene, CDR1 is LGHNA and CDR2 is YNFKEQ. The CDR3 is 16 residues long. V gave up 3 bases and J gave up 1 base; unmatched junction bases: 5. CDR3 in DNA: TGTGCCAGCAGCCACAAGACAGGGGGTGGCACAGATACGCAGTATTTT. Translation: CASSHKTGGGTDTQYF.

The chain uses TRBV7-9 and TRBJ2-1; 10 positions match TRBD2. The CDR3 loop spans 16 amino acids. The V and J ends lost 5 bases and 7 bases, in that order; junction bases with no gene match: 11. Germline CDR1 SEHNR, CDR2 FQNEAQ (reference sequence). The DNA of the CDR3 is TGTGCCAGCAGCACCTCTAGCGGGAGACGGGGGAATGAGCAGTTCTTC. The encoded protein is CASSTSSGRRGNEQFF. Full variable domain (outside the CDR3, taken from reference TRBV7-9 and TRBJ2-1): DTGVSQNPRHKITKRGQNVTFRCDPISEHNRLYWYRQTLGQGPEFLTYFQNEAQLEKSRLLSDRFSAERPKGSFSTLEIQRTEQGDSAMYLCASSTSSGRRGNEQFFGPGTRLTVL.

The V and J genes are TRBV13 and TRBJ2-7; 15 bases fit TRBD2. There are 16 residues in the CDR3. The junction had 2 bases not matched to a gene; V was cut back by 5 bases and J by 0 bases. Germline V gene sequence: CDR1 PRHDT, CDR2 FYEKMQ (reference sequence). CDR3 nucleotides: TGTGCCAGCAGCGGGACTAGCGGGGGGCCCTCCTACGAGCAGTACTTC. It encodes CASSGTSGGPSYEQYF.

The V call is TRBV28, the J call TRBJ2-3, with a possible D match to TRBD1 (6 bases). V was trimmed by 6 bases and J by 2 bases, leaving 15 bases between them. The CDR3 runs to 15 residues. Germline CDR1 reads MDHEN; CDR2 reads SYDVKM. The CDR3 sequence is CASRWGRSVTDTQYF. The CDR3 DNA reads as TGTGCCAGCAGGTGGGGGCGTTCTGTCACAGATACGCAGTATTTT.

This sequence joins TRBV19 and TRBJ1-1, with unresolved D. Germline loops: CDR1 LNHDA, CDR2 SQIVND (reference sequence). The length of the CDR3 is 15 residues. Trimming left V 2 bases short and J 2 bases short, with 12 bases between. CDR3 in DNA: TGTGCCAGTAGTATAATGGTGGCGGCCAACACTGAAGCTTTCTTT. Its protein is CASSIMVAANTEAFF. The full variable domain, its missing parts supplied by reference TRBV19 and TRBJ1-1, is DGGITQSPKYLFRKEGQNVTLSCEQNLNHDAMYWYRQDPGQGLRLIYYSQIVNDFQKGDIAEGYSVSREKKESFPLTVTSAQKNPTAFYLCASSIMVAANTEAFFGQGTRLTVV.

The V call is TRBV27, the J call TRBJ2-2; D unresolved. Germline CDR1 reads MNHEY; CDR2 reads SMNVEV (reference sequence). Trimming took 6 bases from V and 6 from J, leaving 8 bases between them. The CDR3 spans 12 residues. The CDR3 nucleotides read TGTGCCAGCAGCCCCAGGTCCGGGGAGCTGTTTTTT. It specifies CASSPRSGELFF.

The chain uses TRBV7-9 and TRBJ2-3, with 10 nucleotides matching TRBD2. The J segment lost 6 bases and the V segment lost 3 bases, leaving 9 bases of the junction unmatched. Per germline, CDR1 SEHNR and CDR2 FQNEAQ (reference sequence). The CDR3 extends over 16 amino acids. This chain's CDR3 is CASSFRTSGVRDTQYF. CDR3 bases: TGTGCCAGCAGCTTCCGGACTAGCGGTGTGCGGGATACGCAGTATTTT.

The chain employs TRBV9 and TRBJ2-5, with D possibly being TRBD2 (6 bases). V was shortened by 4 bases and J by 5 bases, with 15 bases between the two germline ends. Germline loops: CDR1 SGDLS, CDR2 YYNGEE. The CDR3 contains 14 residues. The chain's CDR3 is CASSPGDSQETQYF. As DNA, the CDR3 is TGTGCCAGCAGCCCCGGGGACTCGCAGGAGACCCAGTACTTC.

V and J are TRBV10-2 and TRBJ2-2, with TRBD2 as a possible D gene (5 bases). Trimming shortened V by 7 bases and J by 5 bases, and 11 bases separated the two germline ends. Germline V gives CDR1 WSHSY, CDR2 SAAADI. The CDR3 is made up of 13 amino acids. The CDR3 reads CASTGRNTGELFF. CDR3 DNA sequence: TGCGCCAGCACGGGAAGAAATACCGGGGAGCTGTTTTTT.

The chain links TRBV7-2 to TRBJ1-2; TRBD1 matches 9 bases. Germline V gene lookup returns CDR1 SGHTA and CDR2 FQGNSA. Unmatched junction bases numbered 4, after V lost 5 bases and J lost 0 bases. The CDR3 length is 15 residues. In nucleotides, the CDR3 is TGTGCCAGCAGCCCCTGGACAGGGGCTAACTATGGCTACACCTTC. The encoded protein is CASSPWTGANYGYTF.

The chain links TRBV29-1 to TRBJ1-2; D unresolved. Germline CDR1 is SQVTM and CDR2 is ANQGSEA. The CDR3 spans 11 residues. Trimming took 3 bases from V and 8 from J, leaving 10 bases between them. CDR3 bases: TGCAGCGTTGAGGAGCGGGAGGGCTACACCTTC. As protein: CSVEEREGYTF.

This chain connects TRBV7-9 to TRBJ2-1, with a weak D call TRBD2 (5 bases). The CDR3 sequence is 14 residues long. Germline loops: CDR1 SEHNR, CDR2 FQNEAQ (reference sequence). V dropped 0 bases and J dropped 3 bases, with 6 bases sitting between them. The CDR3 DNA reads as TGTGCCAGCAGCTTAGCGGGGAGCTACAATGAGCAGTTCTTC. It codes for CASSLAGSYNEQFF.

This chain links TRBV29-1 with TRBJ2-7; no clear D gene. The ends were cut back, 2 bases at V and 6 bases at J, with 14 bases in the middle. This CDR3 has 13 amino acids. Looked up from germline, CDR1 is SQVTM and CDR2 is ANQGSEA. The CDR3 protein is CSVEFSNPGEQYF. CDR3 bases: TGCAGCGTTGAATTTAGTAATCCTGGCGAGCAGTACTTC.

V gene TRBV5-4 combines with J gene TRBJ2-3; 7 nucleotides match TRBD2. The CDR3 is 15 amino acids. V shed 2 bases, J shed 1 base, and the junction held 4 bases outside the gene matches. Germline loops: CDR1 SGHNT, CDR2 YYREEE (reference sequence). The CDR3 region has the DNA TGTGCCAGCAGCTTAGGTGGGAGGGGCACAGATACGCAGTATTTT. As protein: CASSLGGRGTDTQYF. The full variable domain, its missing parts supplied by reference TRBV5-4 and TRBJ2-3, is ETGVTQSPTHLIKTRGQQVTLRCSSQSGHNTVSWYQQALGQGPQFIFQYYREEENGRGNFPPRFSGLQFPNYSSELNVNALELDDSALYLCASSLGGRGTDTQYFGPGTRLTVL.

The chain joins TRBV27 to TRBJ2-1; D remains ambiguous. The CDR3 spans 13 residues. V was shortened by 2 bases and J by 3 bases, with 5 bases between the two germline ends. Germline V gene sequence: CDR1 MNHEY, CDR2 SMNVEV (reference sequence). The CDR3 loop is CASSLAIYNEQFF. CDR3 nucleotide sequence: TGTGCCAGCAGTTTAGCTATCTACAATGAGCAGTTCTTC.

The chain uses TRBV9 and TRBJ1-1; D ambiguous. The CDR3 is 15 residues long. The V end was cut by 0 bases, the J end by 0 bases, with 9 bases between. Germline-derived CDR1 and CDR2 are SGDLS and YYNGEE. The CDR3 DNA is TGTGCCAGCAGCGTAGACGGCAGGATGAACACTGAAGCTTTCTTT. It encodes CASSVDGRMNTEAFF.

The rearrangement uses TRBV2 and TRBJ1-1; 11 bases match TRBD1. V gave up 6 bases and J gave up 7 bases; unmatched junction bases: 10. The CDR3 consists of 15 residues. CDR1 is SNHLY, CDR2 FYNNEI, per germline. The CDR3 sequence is CASRGAGQGAIEAFF. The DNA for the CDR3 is TGTGCCAGCAGAGGAGCCGGACAGGGGGCGATTGAAGCTTTCTTT.

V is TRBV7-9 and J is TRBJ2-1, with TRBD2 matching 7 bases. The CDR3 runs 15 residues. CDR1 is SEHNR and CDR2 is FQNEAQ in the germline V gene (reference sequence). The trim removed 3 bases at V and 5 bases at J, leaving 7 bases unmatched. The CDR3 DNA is TGTGCCAGCAGCTTGAAAAGCGGGATCCACAATGAGCAGTTCTTC. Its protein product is CASSLKSGIHNEQFF. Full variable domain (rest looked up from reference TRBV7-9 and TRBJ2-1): DTGVSQNPRHKITKRGQNVTFRCDPISEHNRLYWYRQTLGQGPEFLTYFQNEAQLEKSRLLSDRFSAERPKGSFSTLEIQRTEQGDSAMYLCASSLKSGIHNEQFFGPGTRLTVL.

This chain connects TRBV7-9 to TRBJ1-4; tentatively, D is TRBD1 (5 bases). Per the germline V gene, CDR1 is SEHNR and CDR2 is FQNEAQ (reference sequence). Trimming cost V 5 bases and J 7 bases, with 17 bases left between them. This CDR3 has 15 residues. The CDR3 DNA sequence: TGTGCCAGCAGCGCTCCAGGGAGGGAATTTGAAAAACTGTTTTTT. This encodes CASSAPGREFEKLFF. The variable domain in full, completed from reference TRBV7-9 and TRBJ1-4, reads DTGVSQNPRHKITKRGQNVTFRCDPISEHNRLYWYRQTLGQGPEFLTYFQNEAQLEKSRLLSDRFSAERPKGSFSTLEIQRTEQGDSAMYLCASSAPGREFEKLFFGSGTQLSVL.

CDR3 sequence (DNA): TGTGCCAGCAGTAGGCCGGGGCGGGAGGGTTCCTACGAGCAGTACTTC. It is translated as CASSRPGREGSYEQYF. This chain links TRBV27 with TRBJ2-7; 9 bases match TRBD2. Trimming cost V 5 bases and J 1 base; bases outside gene matches: 9. Germline V CDR1 and CDR2: MNHEY, SMNVEV (reference sequence). The CDR3 has 16 residues.

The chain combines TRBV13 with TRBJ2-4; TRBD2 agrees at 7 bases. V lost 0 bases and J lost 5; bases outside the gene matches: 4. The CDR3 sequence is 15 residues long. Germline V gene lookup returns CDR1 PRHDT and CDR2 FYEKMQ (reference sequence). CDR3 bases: TGTGCCAGCAGCTTAGGAGGGGCGGGGGAAAACATTCAGTACTTC. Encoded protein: CASSLGGAGENIQYF.

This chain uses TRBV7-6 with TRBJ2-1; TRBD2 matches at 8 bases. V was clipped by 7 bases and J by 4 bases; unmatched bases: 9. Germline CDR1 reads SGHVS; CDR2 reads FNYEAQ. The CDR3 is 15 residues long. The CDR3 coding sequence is TGTGCCAGCACCCTTAGCGGGAAGGGATACAATGAGCAGTTCTTC. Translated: CASTLSGKGYNEQFF.

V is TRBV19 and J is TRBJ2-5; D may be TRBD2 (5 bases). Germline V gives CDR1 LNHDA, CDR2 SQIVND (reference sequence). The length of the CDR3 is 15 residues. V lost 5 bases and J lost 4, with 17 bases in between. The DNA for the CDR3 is TGTGCCAGTAGTGGCGGATCTAGCTGGGGAGAGACCCAGTACTTC. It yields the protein CASSGGSSWGETQYF.

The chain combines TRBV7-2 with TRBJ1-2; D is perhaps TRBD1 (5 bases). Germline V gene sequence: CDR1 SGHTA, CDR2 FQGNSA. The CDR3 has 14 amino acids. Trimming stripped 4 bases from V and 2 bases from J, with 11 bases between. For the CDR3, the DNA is TGTGCCAGCAGCTCATGGGGCATCAACTATGGCTACACCTTC. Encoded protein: CASSSWGINYGYTF.

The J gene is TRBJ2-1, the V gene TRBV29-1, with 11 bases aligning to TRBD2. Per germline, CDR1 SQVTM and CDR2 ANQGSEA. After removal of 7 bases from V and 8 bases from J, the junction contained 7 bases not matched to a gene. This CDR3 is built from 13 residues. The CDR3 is CSGSGRAWDEQFF. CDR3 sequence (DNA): TGCAGCGGTAGCGGGAGGGCGTGGGATGAGCAGTTCTTC.

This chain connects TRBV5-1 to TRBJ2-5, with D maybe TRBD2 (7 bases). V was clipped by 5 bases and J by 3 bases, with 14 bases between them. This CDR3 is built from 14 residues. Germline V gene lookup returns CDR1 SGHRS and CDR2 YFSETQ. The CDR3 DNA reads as TGCGCCAGCAGGATCAGGGGAGGGAAAGAGACCCAGTACTTC. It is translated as CASRIRGGKETQYF.

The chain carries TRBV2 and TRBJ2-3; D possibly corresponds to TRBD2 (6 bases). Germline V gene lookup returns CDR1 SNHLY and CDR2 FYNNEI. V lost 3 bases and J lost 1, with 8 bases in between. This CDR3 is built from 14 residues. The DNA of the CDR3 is TGTGCCAGCAGTGAGCGGGACCGCACAGATACGCAGTATTTT. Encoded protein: CASSERDRTDTQYF.